Below, 10 T cell receptor beta chains from the same sample are listed, as sequenced in a study of cytomegalovirus exposure and HLA in healthy donors. PCR was performed using 60 Vbeta and 13 Jbeta primers. The repertoire was sequenced with immunoSEQ multiplex PCR; TCRdb's copy has only in-frame clones and lacks some. In the table there are 150,000 to 200,000 clones, around 75% of which are singletons. The sample consisted of PBMCs. These receptors came from a woman aged 40 to 50 in good health and CMV-seropositive.

The V and J genes are TRBV14 and TRBJ1-1; 8 nucleotides line up with TRBD1. Looked up from germline, CDR1 is SGHDN and CDR2 is FVKESK. The CDR3 is 15 residues long. The trim removed 6 bases at V and 0 bases at J, leaving 6 bases unmatched. The CDR3 DNA is TGTGCCAGCAGGCCCGACAGGGGCGTGAACACTGAAGCTTTCTTT. It yields the protein CASRPDRGVNTEAFF.

V is TRBV5-4 and J is TRBJ2-3, with a possible D match to TRBD2 (5 bases). The CDR3 consists of 16 residues. The germline CDR1 and CDR2 sequences are SGHNT and YYREEE (reference sequence). Trimming stripped 1 base from V and 3 bases from J, with 15 bases between. For the CDR3, the DNA is TGTGCCAGCAGCTTGCCCCGGGGTGGAGTGACAGATACGCAGTATTTT. This gives the protein CASSLPRGGVTDTQYF.

This clone was found a few times. The chain is built from TRBV27 and TRBJ2-1; D is uncertain. V gave up 6 bases and J gave up 0 bases, with 15 bases separating them. Germline assignment: CDR1 MNHEY and CDR2 SMNVEV (reference sequence). This CDR3 has 16 residues. The CDR3 nucleotides read TGTGCCAGCAGCGCGACGGCCCCTAGCTCCTACAATGAGCAGTTCTTC. It yields the protein CASSATAPSSYNEQFF.

This clone came up once. This rearrangement joins TRBV28 to TRBJ2-2; D may be TRBD1 (7 bases). With 6 bases removed from V and 7 bases from J, the gap between germline ends came to 27 bases. Germline values: CDR1 MDHEN, CDR2 SYDVKM. This CDR3 contains 18 residues. This chain's CDR3 is CASSPAGLDRVGGGELFF. CDR3 nucleotide sequence: TGTGCCAGCAGCCCGGCGGGACTCGACAGGGTGGGTGGCGGGGAGCTGTTTTTT. Drawing the rest from reference TRBV28 and TRBJ2-2, the complete variable domain is DVKVTQSSRYLVKRTGEKVFLECVQDMDHENMFWYRQDPGLGLRLIYFSYDVKMKEKGDIPEGYSVSREKKERFSLILESASTNQTSMYLCASSPAGLDRVGGGELFFGEGSRLTVL.

This clone was found a few times. This sequence joins TRBV29-1 and TRBJ1-1; possibly TRBD1 for D (6 bases). Germline loops: CDR1 SQVTM, CDR2 ANQGSEA. Trimming removed 1 base from V and 3 bases from J, with 9 bases in between. The CDR3 is made up of 13 amino acids. CDR3 DNA sequence: TGCAGCGTTGAAGTCGAGGGGGACACTGAAGCTTTCTTT. It encodes CSVEVEGDTEAFF.

This clone was seen only once. The chain carries TRBV9 and TRBJ1-4; D perhaps matches TRBD1 (6 bases). Germline loops: CDR1 SGDLS, CDR2 YYNGEE. V lost 4 bases to trimming and J lost 4 bases, with 17 bases between them. This CDR3 has 16 amino acids. The CDR3, as DNA: TGTGCCAGCAGCCAGGGCGGGGGGCAAAGTAATGAAAAACTGTTTTTT. This gives the protein CASSQGGGQSNEKLFF.

This CDR3 is CASSQTGWGEKLFF. The CDR3 DNA reads TGTGCCAGCAGCCAGACAGGGTGGGGTGAAAAACTGTTTTTT. The chain uses TRBV7-9 and TRBJ1-4, with 7 bases fitting TRBD1. CDR3 length equals 14 residues. Trimming removed 5 bases from V and 7 bases from J; junction bases left unmatched: 7. The germline gives CDR1 SEHNR, CDR2 FQNEAQ (reference sequence).

The chain combines TRBV19 with TRBJ1-5, with a tentative D call TRBD1 (6 bases). CDR3 length: 15 amino acids. V was shortened by 7 bases and J by 5 bases, with 18 bases between the two germline ends. CDR1 and CDR2 (germline): LNHDA, SQIVND (reference sequence). The CDR3 DNA sequence: TGTGCCAGTAAACAGGGCGCAGGGACCGATCAGCCCCAGCATTTT. Protein product: CASKQGAGTDQPQHF.

The rearrangement links TRBV7-8 to TRBJ1-5; 12 bases fit TRBD1. Trimming took 5 bases from V and 5 from J; bases not matched to a gene: 7. From germline, CDR1 is SGHVS and CDR2 FQNEAQ. This CDR3 is built from 16 residues. The CDR3 DNA is TGTGCCAGCAGCAGATCCGGGACAGGGGGCGATCAGCCCCAGCATTTT. Translating gives CASSRSGTGGDQPQHF.

This chain connects TRBV14 to TRBJ1-1; TRBD1 agrees at 7 bases. Per the germline V gene, CDR1 is SGHDN and CDR2 is FVKESK. The V segment lost 4 bases and the J segment 5 bases; nucleotides outside the gene matches: 1. The CDR3 has 12 amino acids. CDR3 nucleotide sequence: TGTGCCAGCAGCCGACAGGGAACTGAAGCTTTCTTT. Amino acids: CASSRQGTEAFF.